Below are 28 T cell receptor beta chains sequenced from a single sample in a study of blood T cell repertoires in COVID-19 (dated by TCRdb to 2019 to 2021). The method was the immunoSEQ multiplex PCR assay. The table was pulled from immuneACCESS by TCRdb, which kept in-frame rearrangements only. Such tables lose some clones; where checked, under half of the loss comes from unresolved V genes, and the rest has no known cause. The sample table contains about 81,000 clones; only one count was recorded for 70% to 90% of them. The top ten clones comprise roughly 12% of the sample. Specimen: peripheral blood. Every receptor here comes from a man aged 70-80 years with active or convalescent COVID-19.

The V call is TRBV5-1, the J call TRBJ1-2; 7 bases are shared with TRBD1. V lost 0 bases and J lost 4; bases outside the gene matches: 6. The CDR3 runs to 15 residues. The germline gives CDR1 SGHRS, CDR2 YFSETQ. The CDR3 bases are TGCGCCAGCAGCTTGGCCGCGGCAGGGGGCTATGGCTACACCTTC. It encodes CASSLAAAGGYGYTF.

The chain couples TRBV7-2 to TRBJ1-5; 10 bases are shared with TRBD1. Per germline, CDR1 SGHTA and CDR2 FQGNSA. This CDR3 is 18 amino acids long. V shed 5 bases, J shed 4 bases, and the junction held 14 bases outside the gene matches. The CDR3, as DNA: TGTGCCAGCAGCAAACATCGACAGGGGGCGTTAGGGAATCAGCCCCAGCATTTT. Amino acid sequence: CASSKHRQGALGNQPQHF.

This chain joins TRBV4-3 and TRBJ1-4, with D uncertain. V lost 3 bases and J lost 3, with 17 bases in between. Germline CDR1 and CDR2: LGHNA and YSLEER. This CDR3 has 17 amino acids. The chain's CDR3 is CASSQGAPVRANEKLFF. The CDR3 DNA follows: TGCGCCAGCAGCCAGGGAGCCCCAGTTAGGGCTAATGAAAAACTGTTTTTT.

The rearrangement uses TRBV9 and TRBJ1-5, with no clear D. V was pared by 5 bases and J by 0 bases, with 9 bases between. Germline V gives CDR1 SGDLS, CDR2 YYNGEE. CDR3 length equals 14 residues. CDR3 nucleotides: TGTGCCAGCAGTCCCGGGGTTAGCAATCAGCCCCAGCATTTT. Its translation: CASSPGVSNQPQHF.

CDR3 sequence reads: CASRYGLRGTEAFF. The CDR3 DNA reads TGTGCCAGCAGGTATGGGCTACGGGGGACTGAAGCTTTCTTT. The genes are TRBV7-2 and TRBJ1-1; TRBD1 might be the D (5 bases). Per germline, CDR1 SGHTA and CDR2 FQGNSA. Trimming removed 6 bases at V and 5 bases at J, with 16 bases between. The CDR3 spans 14 residues.

The rearrangement joins TRBV6-5 to TRBJ1-6; possibly TRBD1 for D (5 bases). The CDR3 is made up of 15 amino acids. Germline CDR1 reads MNHEY; CDR2 reads SVGAGI. The V gene lost 6 bases and the J gene lost 7 bases, with 16 bases spanning the gap. In DNA, the CDR3 is TGTGCCAGCAGAATTCGGCACACAGGCAATTCACCCCTCCACTTT. Its translation: CASRIRHTGNSPLHF.

The chain is built from TRBV6-6 and TRBJ1-5, with 7 bases aligning to TRBD1. The length of the CDR3 is 18 residues. From germline, CDR1 is MNHNY and CDR2 SVGAGI (reference sequence). V shed 5 bases, J shed 6 bases, and the junction held 19 bases outside the gene matches. CDR3 sequence (DNA): TGTGCCAGCAGTCAACCTGAGACAGGGTGGGGCGGCGGTCAGCCCCAGCATTTT. As protein: CASSQPETGWGGGQPQHF.

V gene TRBV4-2 combines with J gene TRBJ2-2; 10 positions agree with TRBD2. The CDR3 loop spans 17 amino acids. Germline CDR1 LGHNA, CDR2 YNFKEQ. V lost 2 bases to trimming and J lost 3 bases; unmatched junction nucleotides: 6. The DNA for the CDR3 is TGTGCCAGCAGCCAACTCGGAGCGGGGGGGCACACCGGGGAGCTGTTTTTT. Its translation: CASSQLGAGGHTGELFF.

In the case of this clone: The identical CDR3 is also encoded by other nucleotide sequences in the sample. The chain couples TRBV13 to TRBJ2-3, with 10 bases identical to TRBD2. The CDR3 has 16 residues. Germline lookup yields CDR1 PRHDT and CDR2 FYEKMQ (reference sequence). V was pared by 5 bases and J by 2 bases, with 7 bases of the junction left unmatched. The CDR3 nucleotides read TGTGCCAGCAGCAGCTCTAGCGGGGGAACCACAGATACGCAGTATTTT. Residues: CASSSSSGGTTDTQYF. Based on the CDR3 plus reference TRBV13 and TRBJ2-3, the full variable domain is AAGVIQSPRHLIKEKRETATLKCYPIPRHDTVYWYQQGPGQDPQFLISFYEKMQSDKGSIPDRFSAQQFSDYHSELNMSSLELGDSALYFCASSSSSGGTTDTQYFGPGTRLTVL.

V gene TRBV9 combines with J gene TRBJ1-2; 11 bases are a match to TRBD1. V gave up 3 bases and J gave up 2 bases; unmatched junction bases: 6. Looked up from germline, CDR1 is SGDLS and CDR2 is YYNGEE. This CDR3 region has 16 residues. The CDR3 DNA reads TGTGCCAGCAGCGCCCAGGACAGGGGGCAAAACTATGGCTACACCTTC. Residues: CASSAQDRGQNYGYTF.

V usage is TRBV24-1 and J usage is TRBJ2-1; 7 bases map to TRBD1. Unmatched junction bases numbered 8, after V lost 4 bases and J lost 6 bases. CDR1 and CDR2 from the germline V gene are KGHDR and SFDVKD. The CDR3 has 15 amino acids. The CDR3 DNA reads TGTGCCACCAGTGAGCCAGGGGGTCCTGGCAATGAGCAGTTCTTC. This gives the protein CATSEPGGPGNEQFF.

V is TRBV12-3 or TRBV12-4 and J is TRBJ2-7; 8 positions agree with TRBD1. V shed 8 bases and J 5 bases; nucleotides not matched to a gene: 8. This CDR3 region has 13 residues. The CDR3 here is CASGTDRAHEQYF. The CDR3 region has the DNA TGTGCCAGCGGGACGGACAGGGCCCACGAGCAGTACTTC.

This clone occurred once. The chain is built from TRBV24-1 and TRBJ2-5; weak D call: TRBD1 (5 bases). The CDR3 runs 14 residues. With 0 bases removed from V and 5 bases from J, the gap between germline ends came to 9 bases. Germline V CDR1 and CDR2: KGHDR, SFDVKD. The CDR3 nucleotides are TGTGCCACCAGTGATTTGTCAGGGATCGAGACCCAGTACTTC. Protein sequence: CATSDLSGIETQYF.

This clone was detected once. The chain joins TRBV3-1 (or the pseudogene TRBV3-2) to TRBJ1-1; no clear D. There are 16 residues in the CDR3. Germline-derived CDR1 and CDR2 are LGHDT and YNNKEL (reference sequence). With 2 bases removed from V and 5 bases from J, the gap between germline ends came to 18 bases. CDR3: CASSQSFLGDNTEAFF. The CDR3 DNA reads TGTGCCAGCAGCCAATCCTTTCTGGGCGATAATACTGAAGCTTTCTTT.

This clone showed up just a few times. DNA for the CDR3: TGTGCCAGCAGTAACCAACAGGGGAACACTGAAGCTTTCTTT. Protein: CASSNQQGNTEAFF. This rearrangement joins TRBV6-6 to TRBJ1-1, with D maybe TRBD1 (6 bases). V was clipped by 5 bases and J by 1 base, with 11 bases between them. Germline V gene data show CDR1 as MNHNY and CDR2 as SVGAGI (reference sequence). There are 14 residues in the CDR3.

The chain is built from TRBV19 and TRBJ1-4, with TRBD1 identical over 11 bases. J lost 8 bases, V lost 3 bases, and 8 bases had no gene match. The CDR3 runs 16 residues. Germline V gene lookup returns CDR1 LNHDA and CDR2 SQIVND (reference sequence). CDR3: CASSIRLGQGDEKLFF. Here the CDR3 DNA reads TGTGCCAGTAGTATCCGGTTGGGACAGGGGGACGAAAAACTGTTTTTT.

The chain combines TRBV3-1 (or the pseudogene TRBV3-2) with TRBJ1-6, with 9 bases identical to TRBD1. Germline V CDR1 and CDR2: LGHDT, YNNKEL (reference sequence). Losses at the gene ends were 4 bases for V and 7 bases for J; bases not matched to a gene: 5. The CDR3 sequence is 15 residues long. CDR3 sequence (DNA): TGTGCCAGCAGCCGAACAGGACAGGGGAATTCACCCCTCCACTTT. As protein: CASSRTGQGNSPLHF.

The chain uses TRBV19 and TRBJ1-1; TRBD1 might be the D (6 bases). CDR1 and CDR2 from the germline V gene are LNHDA and SQIVND (reference sequence). The CDR3 has 13 residues. Trimming removed 9 bases from V and 4 bases from J, with 15 bases in between. The CDR3 coding sequence is TGTGCCAGCAAGCAGGGAGGGGGCACTGAAGCTTTCTTT. It translates to CASKQGGGTEAFF.

The V gene is TRBV5-4, the J gene TRBJ2-1, with 9 bases aligning to TRBD2. In germline, CDR1 is SGHNT, CDR2 YYREEE (reference sequence). This CDR3 is 15 amino acids long. With 2 bases clipped from V and 7 bases from J, the junction kept 7 bases outside the gene matches. DNA of the CDR3: TGTGCCAGCAGCTTCGGCGGGGGGGCCAAGAATGAGCAGTTCTTC. This translates into CASSFGGGAKNEQFF. Full variable domain (rest looked up from reference TRBV5-4 and TRBJ2-1): ETGVTQSPTHLIKTRGQQVTLRCSSQSGHNTVSWYQQALGQGPQFIFQYYREEENGRGNFPPRFSGLQFPNYSSELNVNALELDDSALYLCASSFGGGAKNEQFFGPGTRLTVL.

The CDR3 sequence: CATSDPTVTEAFF. In DNA, the CDR3 is TGTGCCACCAGTGATCCGACAGTCACTGAAGCTTTCTTT. The chain links TRBV24-1 to TRBJ1-1, with D possibly TRBD1 on 5 matching bases. V was pared by 3 bases and J by 4 bases, with 8 bases between. The CDR3 runs 13 residues. Germline-derived CDR1 and CDR2 are KGHDR and SFDVKD.

The chain couples TRBV3-1 (or the pseudogene TRBV3-2) to TRBJ1-4, with D maybe TRBD1 (6 bases). This CDR3 is 17 amino acids long. The ends were cut back, 3 bases at V and 0 bases at J, with 14 bases in the middle. Germline CDR1 and CDR2: LGHDT and YNNKEL (reference sequence). The CDR3 sequence: CASSHKAGVTTNEKLFF. CDR3 nucleotides: TGTGCCAGCAGCCACAAGGCAGGGGTAACAACTAATGAAAAACTGTTTTTT.

The chain carries TRBV9 and TRBJ1-2; D might be TRBD1 (5 bases). Germline assignment: CDR1 SGDLS and CDR2 YYNGEE. V dropped 0 bases and J dropped 0 bases, with 12 bases sitting between them. This CDR3 is built from 16 residues. The chain's CDR3 is CASSVGGGGTNYGYTF. Written as DNA, the CDR3 is TGTGCCAGCAGCGTAGGCGGGGGAGGGACTAACTATGGCTACACCTTC.

The rearrangement links TRBV27 to TRBJ1-1; no clear D gene. The CDR3 runs to 13 residues. Trimming took off 5 bases at V and 1 base at J, with 8 bases between the two ends. Germline V gives CDR1 MNHEY, CDR2 SMNVEV (reference sequence). CDR3 loop: CASSPTANTEAFF. The CDR3 nucleotides read TGTGCCAGCAGTCCAACAGCGAACACTGAAGCTTTCTTT.

The CDR3 DNA follows: TGCGCCAGCAGCTATCAGGAAAAATCACCCCTCCACTTT. This encodes CASSYQEKSPLHF. This chain connects TRBV5-1 to TRBJ1-6; D unclear. The V end lost 3 bases, the J end lost 10 bases, and 11 bases lay between the germline ends. Germline CDR1 reads SGHRS; CDR2 reads YFSETQ. This CDR3 contains 13 residues.

This sequence joins TRBV4-1 and TRBJ2-1; no firm D call. This CDR3 region has 13 residues. Germline CDR1 reads MGHRA; CDR2 reads YSYEKL. Trimming pared 3 bases from V and 7 bases from J, leaving 10 bases between. The CDR3 loop reads CASSQDRVNEQFF. Written as DNA, the CDR3 is TGCGCCAGCAGCCAGGATCGGGTAAATGAGCAGTTCTTC.

This chain connects TRBV18 to TRBJ1-1; TRBD1 might be the D (5 bases). Deletions cut 3 bases from V and 4 bases from J, with 15 bases between. This CDR3 has 15 residues. Per germline, CDR1 KGHSH and CDR2 LQKENI. CDR3 nucleotide sequence: TGTGCCAGCTCACCTGGGGGTCTCGGGGGCACTGAAGCTTTCTTT. Encoded protein: CASSPGGLGGTEAFF.

This sequence joins TRBV4-1 and TRBJ1-1; TRBD1 might be the D (6 bases). V was trimmed by 4 bases and J by 6 bases, leaving 24 bases between them. Germline CDR1 reads MGHRA; CDR2 reads YSYEKL. CDR3 length: 17 residues. CDR3 sequence: CASSLPSGDTTRAEAFF. As DNA, the CDR3 is TGCGCCAGCAGCCTACCATCCGGGGACACTACCAGAGCTGAAGCTTTCTTT.

This clone showed up just once. The chain links TRBV7-2 to TRBJ2-7; TRBD2 is a possible D gene (6 bases). V was pared by 1 base and J by 2 bases, with 12 bases between. The CDR3 is made up of 15 amino acids. Looked up from germline, CDR1 is SGHTA and CDR2 is FQGNSA. The CDR3 sequence: CASSLEIAVTYEQYF. The CDR3 coding sequence is TGTGCCAGCAGCTTAGAAATAGCGGTGACCTACGAGCAGTACTTC.